This is a list of T cell receptor beta chains from one sample in a study of T cell responses to AZD1222 COVID-19 vaccine. Only in-frame clones appear in the TCRdb table, and some are missing; sequencing was by immunoSEQ multiplex PCR. The sample has about 200,000 clones, 85% to 95% seen once. This specimen was peripheral blood, taken 28 days after the second AZD1222 dose. The source of these receptors is an adult who received the AZD1222 COVID-19 vaccine. CDR3s include the opening cysteine and the closing phenylalanine or tryptophan. The order of the fields is clone size, V gene, D gene, J gene, CDR3 DNA, CDR3 protein. A D gene is named only where the DNA matches it firmly. Not every row has a clone size; where given, it reads once, few, many or a size class.

>few|TRBV5-4|TRBD1|TRBJ2-7
TGTGCCAGCAGCCCCGGGACAGGGGCTAGCTCCTACGAGCAGTACTTC
CASSPGTGASSYEQYF
>.|TRBV7-9|.|TRBJ1-1
TGTGCCAGCAGCTTACAGGGAGGGAGTACTGAAGCTTTCTTT
CASSLQGGSTEAFF
>.|TRBV7-2|.|TRBJ1-2
TGTGCCAGCAGCTCAAGTCAGGGAACGGCCTACACCTTC
CASSSSQGTAYTF
>.|TRBV9|.|TRBJ2-1
TGTGCCAGCAGCGTGGGGCGTCGGGGCGAAAATGAGCAGTTCTTC
CASSVGRRGENEQFF
>.|TRBV18|.|TRBJ2-7
TGTGCCAGCTCACCGGGGACCTTGGGGTACGAGCAGTACTTC
CASSPGTLGYEQYF
>.|TRBV7-8|TRBD1|TRBJ1-6
TGTGCCAGCAGCTTATACCCGGGGACAGATTCACCCCTCCACTTT
CASSLYPGTDSPLHF
>.|TRBV5-6|TRBD1|TRBJ1-4
TGTGCCAGCAGCGATTCGACAGGGGTTGAAAAACTGTTTTTT
CASSDSTGVEKLFF
>.|TRBV3-1/TRBV3-2|TRBD1|TRBJ1-1
TGTGCCAGCAGCCATGGACAGGGGAACACTGAAGCTTTCTTT
CASSHGQGNTEAFF
>once|TRBV3-1/TRBV3-2|TRBD2|TRBJ2-1
TGTGCCAGCAGCCAGGGACTAGCGGGTCGTTCCTACAATGAGCAGTTCTTC
CASSQGLAGRSYNEQFF
>.|TRBV27|.|TRBJ1-2
TGTGCCAGCTCGAGGAGGGGTATTGGTGGCTACACCTTC
CASSRRGIGGYTF
>.|TRBV4-1|.|TRBJ1-4
TGCGCCAGCAGCGCCGCGGGGGGGCCTAATGAAAAACTGTTTTTT
CASSAAGGPNEKLFF
>.|TRBV5-4|.|TRBJ1-2
TGTGCCAGCAGCCCCGGGGACCGGCCTCTGGGCTACACCTTC
CASSPGDRPLGYTF
>.|TRBV9|TRBD2|TRBJ2-3
TGTGCCAGCACCCCTTGGGGGGGAGGCGCAGATACGCAGTATTTT
CASTPWGGGADTQYF
>.|TRBV10-3|TRBD1|TRBJ1-1
TGTGCCATCGGGGGACAGGGTCGGAAGGACACTGAAGCTTTCTTT
CAIGGQGRKDTEAFF
>once|TRBV7-9|.|TRBJ1-1
TGTGCCAGCAGCCCAGCCCCCGGAGGGGAGATGAACACTGAAGCTTTCTTT
CASSPAPGGEMNTEAFF
>.|TRBV12-3/TRBV12-4|.|TRBJ2-7
TGTGCCAGCAGTTTCGGGACTGGCGAGCAGTACTTC
CASSFGTGEQYF